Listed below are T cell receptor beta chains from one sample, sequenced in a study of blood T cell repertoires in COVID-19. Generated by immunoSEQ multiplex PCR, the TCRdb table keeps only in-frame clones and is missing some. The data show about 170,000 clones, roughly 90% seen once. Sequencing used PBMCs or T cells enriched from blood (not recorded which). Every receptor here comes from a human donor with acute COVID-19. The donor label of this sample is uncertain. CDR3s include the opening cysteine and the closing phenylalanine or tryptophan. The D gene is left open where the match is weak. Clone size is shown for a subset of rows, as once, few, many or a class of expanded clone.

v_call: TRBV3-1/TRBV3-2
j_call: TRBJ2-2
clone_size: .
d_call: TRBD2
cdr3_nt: TGTGCCAGCAGCCAAGGGAGCGGGGGGGTCTCCGGGGAGCTGTTTTTT
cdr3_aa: CASSQGSGGVSGELFF

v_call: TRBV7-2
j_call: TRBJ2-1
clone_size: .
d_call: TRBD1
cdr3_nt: TGTGCCAGCATCGCGGGACAGGTCGCCAATGAGCAGTTCTTC
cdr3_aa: CASIAGQVANEQFF

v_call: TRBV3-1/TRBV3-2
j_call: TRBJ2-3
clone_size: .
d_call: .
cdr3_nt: TGTGCCAGCAGCGCGTGGGGCCCCGATACGCAGTATTTT
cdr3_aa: CASSAWGPDTQYF

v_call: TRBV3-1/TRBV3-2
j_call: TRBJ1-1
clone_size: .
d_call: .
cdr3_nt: TGTGCCAGCAGCCGGCAGGAGAACACTGAAGCTTTCTTT
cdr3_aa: CASSRQENTEAFF

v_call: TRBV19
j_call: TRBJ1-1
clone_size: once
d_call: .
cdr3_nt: TGTGCCAGTAGTATGGGTCCGGGATTGAACACTGAAGCTTTCTTT
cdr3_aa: CASSMGPGLNTEAFF

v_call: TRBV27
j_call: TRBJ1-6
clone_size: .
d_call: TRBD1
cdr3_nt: TGTGCCAGCAGCCCATACAGGGGATCCTATAATTCACCCCTCCACTTT
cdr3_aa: CASSPYRGSYNSPLHF

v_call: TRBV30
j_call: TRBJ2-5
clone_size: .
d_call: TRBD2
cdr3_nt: TGTGCCTGGAGTCCCTGGGGGACTAGCGGGGGGGCCGTCGGAGAGACCCAGTACTTC
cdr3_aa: CAWSPWGTSGGAVGETQYF

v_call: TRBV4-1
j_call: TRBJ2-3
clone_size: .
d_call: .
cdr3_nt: TGCGCCAGCAGCCAACTGACTACTAGCACAGATACGCAGTATTTT
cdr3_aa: CASSQLTTSTDTQYF

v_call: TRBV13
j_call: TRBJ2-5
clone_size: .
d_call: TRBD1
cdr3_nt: TGTGCCAGCAGCTTCACGGGACAGGTCTCTGGGGCGGAGACCCAGTACTTC
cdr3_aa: CASSFTGQVSGAETQYF

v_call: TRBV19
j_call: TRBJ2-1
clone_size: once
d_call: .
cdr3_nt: TGTGCCAGTAGCTTCGGGGGCAATGAGCAGTTCTTC
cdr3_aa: CASSFGGNEQFF

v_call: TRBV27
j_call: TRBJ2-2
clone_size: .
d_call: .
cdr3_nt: TGTGCCAGCAGCTTCAGGGGCCTCTACACCGGGGAGCTGTTTTTT
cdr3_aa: CASSFRGLYTGELFF

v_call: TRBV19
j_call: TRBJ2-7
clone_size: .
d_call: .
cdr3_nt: TGTGCGAGCGGGACAGGCTTATTCTACGAGCAGTACTTC
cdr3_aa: CASGTGLFYEQYF

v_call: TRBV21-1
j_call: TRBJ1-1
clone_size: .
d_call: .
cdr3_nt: TGTGCCAGCAGCAAATGTACCGCAGGGAGGATTACTGAAGCTTTCTTT
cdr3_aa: CASSKCTAGRITEAFF

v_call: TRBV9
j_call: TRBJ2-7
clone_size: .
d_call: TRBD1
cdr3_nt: TGTGCCAGCAGCGCGACAGGGGGCCCCTACGAGCAGTACTTC
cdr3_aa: CASSATGGPYEQYF

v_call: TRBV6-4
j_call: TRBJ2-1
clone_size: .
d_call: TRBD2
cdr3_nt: TGTGCCAGCAGTGGGATCGGGGGGACTGGCAATGAGCAGTTCTTC
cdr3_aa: CASSGIGGTGNEQFF

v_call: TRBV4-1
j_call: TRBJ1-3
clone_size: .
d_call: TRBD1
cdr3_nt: TGCGCCAGCAGCCCCGGTAGGGACAGCGGAGGGGGAAGCTCTGGAAACACCATATATTTT
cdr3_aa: CASSPGRDSGGGSSGNTIYF

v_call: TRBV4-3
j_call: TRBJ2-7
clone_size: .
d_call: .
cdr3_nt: TGCGCCAGCAGCCAGGACACAACCTACGAGCAGTACTTC
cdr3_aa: CASSQDTTYEQYF

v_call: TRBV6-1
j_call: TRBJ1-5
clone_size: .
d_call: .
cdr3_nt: TGTGCCAGCAGTGTTCCACTGGGAGGTAGCAATCAGCCCCAGCATTTT
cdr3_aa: CASSVPLGGSNQPQHF

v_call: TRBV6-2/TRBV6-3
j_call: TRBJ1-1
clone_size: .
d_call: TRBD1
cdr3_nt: TGTGCCAGCAGTTACCGAACAGGGGAGTGGATGAACACTGAAGCTTTCTTT
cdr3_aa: CASSYRTGEWMNTEAFF

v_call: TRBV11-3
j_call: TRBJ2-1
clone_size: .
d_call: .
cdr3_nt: TGTGCCAGCAGCTTACAGGGCGGTGAGCAGTTCTTC
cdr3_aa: CASSLQGGEQFF

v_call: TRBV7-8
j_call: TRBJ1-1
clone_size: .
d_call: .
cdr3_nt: TGTGCCAGTCGTCCGAAGAGGCCGGAAGCTTTCTTT
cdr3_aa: CASRPKRPEAFF

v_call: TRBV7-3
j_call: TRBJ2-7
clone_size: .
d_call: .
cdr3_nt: TGTGCCAGCAGCTCCCCTGATACGAGGGAGCAGTACTTC
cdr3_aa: CASSSPDTREQYF

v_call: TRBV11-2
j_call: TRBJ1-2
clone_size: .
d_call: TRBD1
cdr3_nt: TGTGCCAGCAGCTTAGATTATGGGACAGGGGATGGCTACACCTTC
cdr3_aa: CASSLDYGTGDGYTF

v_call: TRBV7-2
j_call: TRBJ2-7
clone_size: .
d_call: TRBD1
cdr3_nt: TGTGCCAGCAGCTTAGAGACAGGGTTATTGGGGGAGCAGTACTTC
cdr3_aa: CASSLETGLLGEQYF

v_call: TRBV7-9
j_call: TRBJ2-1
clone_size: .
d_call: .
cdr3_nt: TGTGCCAGCAGCTCGGACGGGGGACTCCTCTACAATGAGCAGTTCTTC
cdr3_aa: CASSSDGGLLYNEQFF

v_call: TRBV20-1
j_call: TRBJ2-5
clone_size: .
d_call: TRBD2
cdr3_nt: TGCAGTGCTAGTCCCCTGGGACTAGCGGGGGGATGGGAGACCCAGTACTTC
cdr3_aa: CSASPLGLAGGWETQYF

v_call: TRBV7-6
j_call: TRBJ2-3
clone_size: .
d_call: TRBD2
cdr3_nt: TGTGCCAGCAGCTTAGATCCAGCGGGGGGATTCGAGATCACAGATACGCAGTATTTT
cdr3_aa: CASSLDPAGGFEITDTQYF

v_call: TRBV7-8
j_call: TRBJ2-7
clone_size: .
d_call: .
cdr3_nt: TGTGCCAGCAGCCCCGCCTACGAGCAGTACTTC
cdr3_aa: CASSPAYEQYF

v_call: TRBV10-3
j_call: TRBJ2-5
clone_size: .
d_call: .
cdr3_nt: TGTGCCATCAGTGGAAGGACAGCAGAAGAGACCCAGTACTTC
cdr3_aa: CAISGRTAEETQYF